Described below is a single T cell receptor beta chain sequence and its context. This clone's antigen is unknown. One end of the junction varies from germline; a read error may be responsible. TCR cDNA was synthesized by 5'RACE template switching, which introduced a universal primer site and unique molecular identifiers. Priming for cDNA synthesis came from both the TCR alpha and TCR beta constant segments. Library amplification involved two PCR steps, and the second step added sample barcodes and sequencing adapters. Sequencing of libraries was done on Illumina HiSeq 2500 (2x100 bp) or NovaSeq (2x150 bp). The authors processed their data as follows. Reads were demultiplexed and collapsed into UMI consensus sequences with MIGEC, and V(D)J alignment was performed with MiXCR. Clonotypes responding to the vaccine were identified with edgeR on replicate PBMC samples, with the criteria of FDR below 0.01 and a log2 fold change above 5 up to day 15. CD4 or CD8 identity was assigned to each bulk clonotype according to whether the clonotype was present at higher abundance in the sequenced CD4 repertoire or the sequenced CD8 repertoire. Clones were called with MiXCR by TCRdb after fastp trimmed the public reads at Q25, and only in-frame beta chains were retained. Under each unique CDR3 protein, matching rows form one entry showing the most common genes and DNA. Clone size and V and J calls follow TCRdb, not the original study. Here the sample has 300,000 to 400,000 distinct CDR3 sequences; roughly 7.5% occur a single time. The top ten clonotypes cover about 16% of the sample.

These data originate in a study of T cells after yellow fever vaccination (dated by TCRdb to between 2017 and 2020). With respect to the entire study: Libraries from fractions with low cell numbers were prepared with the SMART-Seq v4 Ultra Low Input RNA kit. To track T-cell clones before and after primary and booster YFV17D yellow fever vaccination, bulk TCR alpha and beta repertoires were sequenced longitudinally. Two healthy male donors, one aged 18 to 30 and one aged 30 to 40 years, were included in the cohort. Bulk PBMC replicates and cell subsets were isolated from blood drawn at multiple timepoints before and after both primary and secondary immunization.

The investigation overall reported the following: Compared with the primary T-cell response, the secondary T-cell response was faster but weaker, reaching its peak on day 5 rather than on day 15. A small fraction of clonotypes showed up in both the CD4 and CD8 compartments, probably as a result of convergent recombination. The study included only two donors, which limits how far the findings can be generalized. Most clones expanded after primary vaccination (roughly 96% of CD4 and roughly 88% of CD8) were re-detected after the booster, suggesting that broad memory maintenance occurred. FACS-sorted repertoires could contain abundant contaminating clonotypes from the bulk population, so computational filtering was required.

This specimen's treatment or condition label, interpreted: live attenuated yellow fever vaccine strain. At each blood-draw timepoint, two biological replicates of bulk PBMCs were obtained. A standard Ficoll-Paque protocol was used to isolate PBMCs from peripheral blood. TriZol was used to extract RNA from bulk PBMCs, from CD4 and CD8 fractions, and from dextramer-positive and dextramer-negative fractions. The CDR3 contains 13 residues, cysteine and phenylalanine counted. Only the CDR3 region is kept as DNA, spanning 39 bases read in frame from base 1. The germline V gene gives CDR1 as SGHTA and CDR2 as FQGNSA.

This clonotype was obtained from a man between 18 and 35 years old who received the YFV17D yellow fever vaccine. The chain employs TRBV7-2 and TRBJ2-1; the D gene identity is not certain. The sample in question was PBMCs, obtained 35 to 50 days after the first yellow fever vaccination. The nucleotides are TGTGCCGGCAGCTTCGGGCGAGACAATGAGCAGTTCTTC. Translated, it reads CAGSFGRDNEQFF.